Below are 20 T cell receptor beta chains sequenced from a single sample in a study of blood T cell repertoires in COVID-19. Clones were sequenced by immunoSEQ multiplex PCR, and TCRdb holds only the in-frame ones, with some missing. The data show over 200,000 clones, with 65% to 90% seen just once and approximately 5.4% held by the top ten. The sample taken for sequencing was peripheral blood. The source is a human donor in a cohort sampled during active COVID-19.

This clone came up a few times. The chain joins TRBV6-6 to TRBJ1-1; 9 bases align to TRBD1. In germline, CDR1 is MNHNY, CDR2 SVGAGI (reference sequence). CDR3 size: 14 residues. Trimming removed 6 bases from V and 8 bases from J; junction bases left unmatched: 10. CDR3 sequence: CASSPGTGMGEAFF. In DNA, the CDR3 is TGTGCCAGCAGCCCCGGGACAGGGATGGGGGAAGCTTTCTTT.

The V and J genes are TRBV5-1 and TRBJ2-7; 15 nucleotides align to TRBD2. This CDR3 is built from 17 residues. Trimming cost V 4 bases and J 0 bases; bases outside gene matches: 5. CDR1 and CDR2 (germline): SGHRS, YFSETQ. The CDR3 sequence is CASSLGTSGRSSYEQYF. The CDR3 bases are TGCGCCAGCAGCCTTGGGACTAGCGGGAGGAGCTCCTACGAGCAGTACTTC.

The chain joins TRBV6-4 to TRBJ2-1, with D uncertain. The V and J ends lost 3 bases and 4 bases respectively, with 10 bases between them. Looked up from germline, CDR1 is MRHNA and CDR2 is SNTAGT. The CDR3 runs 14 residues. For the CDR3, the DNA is TGTGCCAGCAGTGAAGGAGACGAATACAATGAGCAGTTCTTC. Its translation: CASSEGDEYNEQFF.

The CDR3 sequence is CSVVTQPGTSLHEQYF. The CDR3 region has the DNA TGCAGCGTTGTGACTCAGCCCGGGACTAGTCTCCACGAGCAGTACTTC. The V gene is TRBV29-1, the J gene TRBJ2-7; TRBD2 aligns across 8 bases. V lost 4 bases, J lost 5 bases, and 16 bases stayed unmatched. The CDR3 consists of 16 residues. CDR1 and CDR2 (germline): SQVTM, ANQGSEA.

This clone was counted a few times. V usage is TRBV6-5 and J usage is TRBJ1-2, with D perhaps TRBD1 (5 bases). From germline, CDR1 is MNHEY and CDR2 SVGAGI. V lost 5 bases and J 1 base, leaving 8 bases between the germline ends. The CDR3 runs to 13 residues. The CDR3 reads CASSHRINYGYTF. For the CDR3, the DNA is TGTGCCAGCAGTCACAGGATTAACTATGGCTACACCTTC.

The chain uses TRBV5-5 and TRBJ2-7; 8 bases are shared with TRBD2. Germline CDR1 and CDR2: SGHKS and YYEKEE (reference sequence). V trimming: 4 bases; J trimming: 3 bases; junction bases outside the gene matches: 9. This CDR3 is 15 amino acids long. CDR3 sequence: CASSHRGGRSYEQYF. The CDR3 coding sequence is TGTGCCAGCAGCCACCGCGGGGGGCGCAGCTACGAGCAGTACTTC.

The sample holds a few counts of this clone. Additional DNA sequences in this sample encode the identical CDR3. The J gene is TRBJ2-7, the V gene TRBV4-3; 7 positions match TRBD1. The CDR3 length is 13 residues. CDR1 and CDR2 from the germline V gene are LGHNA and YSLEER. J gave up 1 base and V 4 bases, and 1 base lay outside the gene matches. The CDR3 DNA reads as TGCGCCAGCAGCCCGGGACAGTCCTACGAGCAGTACTTC. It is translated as CASSPGQSYEQYF.

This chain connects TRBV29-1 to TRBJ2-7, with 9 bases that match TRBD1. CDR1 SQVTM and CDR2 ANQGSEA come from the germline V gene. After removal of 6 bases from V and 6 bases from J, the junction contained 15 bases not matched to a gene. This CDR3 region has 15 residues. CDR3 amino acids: CSVKITGGLDGEQYF. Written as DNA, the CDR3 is TGCAGCGTAAAAATAACAGGGGGCTTAGACGGCGAGCAGTACTTC.

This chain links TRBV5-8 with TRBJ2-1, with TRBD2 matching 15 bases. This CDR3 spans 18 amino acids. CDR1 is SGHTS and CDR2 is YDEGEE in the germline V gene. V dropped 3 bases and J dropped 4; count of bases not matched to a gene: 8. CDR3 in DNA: TGTGCCAGCAGCTCGGGACTAGCGGGAGGTAACTGGTACAATGAGCAGTTCTTC. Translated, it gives CASSSGLAGGNWYNEQFF.

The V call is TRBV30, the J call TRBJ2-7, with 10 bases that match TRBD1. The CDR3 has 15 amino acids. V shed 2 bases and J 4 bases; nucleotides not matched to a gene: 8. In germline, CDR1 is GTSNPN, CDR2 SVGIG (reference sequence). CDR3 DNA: TGTGCCTGGAGTCTCGACAGGGGGCTAGGGTACGAGCAGTACTTC. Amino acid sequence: CAWSLDRGLGYEQYF.

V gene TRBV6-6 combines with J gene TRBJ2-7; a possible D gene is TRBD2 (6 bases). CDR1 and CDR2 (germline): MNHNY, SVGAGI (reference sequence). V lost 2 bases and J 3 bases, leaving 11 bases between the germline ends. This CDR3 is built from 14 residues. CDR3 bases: TGTGCCAGCAGTTACGGGGGAGGATTCTACGAGCAGTACTTC. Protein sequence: CASSYGGGFYEQYF.

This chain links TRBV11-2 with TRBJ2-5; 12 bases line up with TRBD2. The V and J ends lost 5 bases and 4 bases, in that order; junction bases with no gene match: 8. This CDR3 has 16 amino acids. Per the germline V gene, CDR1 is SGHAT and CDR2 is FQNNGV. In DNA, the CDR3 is TGTGCCAGCAGCGCCTCTCTAGCGGGAGGGCCAGAGACCCAGTACTTC. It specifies CASSASLAGGPETQYF.

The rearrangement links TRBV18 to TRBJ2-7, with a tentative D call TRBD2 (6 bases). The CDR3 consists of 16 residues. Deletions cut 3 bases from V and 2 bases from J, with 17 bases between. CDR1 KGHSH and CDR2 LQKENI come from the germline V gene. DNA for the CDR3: TGTGCCAGCTCACCGCACTCCCTAGCGATCACCTACGAGCAGTACTTC. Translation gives CASSPHSLAITYEQYF.

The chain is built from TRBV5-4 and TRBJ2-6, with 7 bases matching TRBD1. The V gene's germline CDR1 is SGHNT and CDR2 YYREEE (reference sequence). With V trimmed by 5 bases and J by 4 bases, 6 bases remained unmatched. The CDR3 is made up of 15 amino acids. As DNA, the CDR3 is TGTGCCAGCAGATTGACAGGGTCCGGGGCCAACGTCCTGACTTTC. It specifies CASRLTGSGANVLTF.

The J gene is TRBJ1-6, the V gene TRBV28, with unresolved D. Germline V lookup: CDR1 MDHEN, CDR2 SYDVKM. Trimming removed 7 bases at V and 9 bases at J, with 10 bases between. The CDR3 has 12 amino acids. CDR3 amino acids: CASTGVGSPLHF. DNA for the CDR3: TGTGCCAGCACCGGGGTCGGTTCACCCCTCCACTTT.

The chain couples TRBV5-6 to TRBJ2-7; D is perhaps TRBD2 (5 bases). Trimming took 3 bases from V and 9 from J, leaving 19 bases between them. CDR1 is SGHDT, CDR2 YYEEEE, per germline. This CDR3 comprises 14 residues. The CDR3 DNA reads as TGTGCCAGCAGCTCCGCTAAAGGGAGCATGCGGCAGTACTTC. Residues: CASSSAKGSMRQYF.

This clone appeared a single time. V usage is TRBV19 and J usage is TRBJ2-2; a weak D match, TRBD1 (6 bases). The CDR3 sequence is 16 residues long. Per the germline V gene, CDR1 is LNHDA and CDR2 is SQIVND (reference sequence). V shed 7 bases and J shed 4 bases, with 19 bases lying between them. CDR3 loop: CASTRGAGAITGELFF. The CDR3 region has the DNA TGTGCCAGTACTAGAGGGGCAGGGGCCATCACCGGGGAGCTGTTTTTT.

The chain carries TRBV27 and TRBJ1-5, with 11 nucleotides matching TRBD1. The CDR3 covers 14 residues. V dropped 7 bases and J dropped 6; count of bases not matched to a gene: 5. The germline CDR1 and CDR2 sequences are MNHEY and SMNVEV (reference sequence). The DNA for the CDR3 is TGTGCCAGCATGCGGACAGGGGGCATTCAGCCCCAGCATTTT. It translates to CASMRTGGIQPQHF.

The DNA for the CDR3 is TGTGCCAGCAGTTTAATTAGTGCGGTGGGTGAAGCTTTCTTT. It yields the protein CASSLISAVGEAFF. The rearrangement joins TRBV28 to TRBJ1-1; D remains ambiguous. CDR3 length: 14 residues. V lost 2 bases and J 7 bases, leaving 14 bases between the germline ends. CDR1 is MDHEN, CDR2 SYDVKM, per germline.

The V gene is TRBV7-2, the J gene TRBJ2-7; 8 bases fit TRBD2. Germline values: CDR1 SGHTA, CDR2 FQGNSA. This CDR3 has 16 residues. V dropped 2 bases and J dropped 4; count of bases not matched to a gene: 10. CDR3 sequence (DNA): TGTGCCAGCAGCTTAAACGCGGACCGCGGGGGGTACGAGCAGTACTTC. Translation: CASSLNADRGGYEQYF. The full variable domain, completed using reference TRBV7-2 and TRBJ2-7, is GAGVSQSPSNKVTEKGKDVELRCDPISGHTALYWYRQSLGQGLEFLIYFQGNSAPDKSGLPSDRFSAERTGGSVSTLTIQRTQQEDSAVYLCASSLNADRGGYEQYFGPGTRLTVT.